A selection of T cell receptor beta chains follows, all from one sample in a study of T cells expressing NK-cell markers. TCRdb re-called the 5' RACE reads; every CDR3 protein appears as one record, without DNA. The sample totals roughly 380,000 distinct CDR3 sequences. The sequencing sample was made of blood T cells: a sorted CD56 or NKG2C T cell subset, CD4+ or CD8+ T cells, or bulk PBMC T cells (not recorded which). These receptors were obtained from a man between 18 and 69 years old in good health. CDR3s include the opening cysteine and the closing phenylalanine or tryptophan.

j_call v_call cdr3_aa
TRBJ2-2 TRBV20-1 CSATRGTGYTSNTGELFF
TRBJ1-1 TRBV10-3 CAISGGPLAFF
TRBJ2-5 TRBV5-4 CASSFSGGAWETQYF
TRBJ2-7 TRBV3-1 CASSHRISYEQYF
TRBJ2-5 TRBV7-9 CASSPLGSGQETQYF
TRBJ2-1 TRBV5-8 CASSGGRTSSYNEQFF
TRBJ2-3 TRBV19 CASSATGTLSTDTQYF
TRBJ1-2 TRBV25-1 CASSENRGSGYTF
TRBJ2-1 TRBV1 CTSSLVEEQFF
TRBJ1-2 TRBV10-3 CAISDWGARVYGYTF
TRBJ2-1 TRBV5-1 CASSPLGSGNNEQFF
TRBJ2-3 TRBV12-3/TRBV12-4 CASTQRGEVDTQYF
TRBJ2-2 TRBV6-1 CASSLYSSLNTGELFF
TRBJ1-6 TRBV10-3 CATCLSDSDNSPLHF
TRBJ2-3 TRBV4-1 CASSQSAADRAADTQYF
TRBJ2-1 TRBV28 CASSLLTAGAYNEQFF
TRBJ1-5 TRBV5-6 CASSRTASGQPQHF
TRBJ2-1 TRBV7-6 CASSSQTMTGGAVYNEQFF
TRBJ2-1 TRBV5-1 CASSLQGLSNNEQFF
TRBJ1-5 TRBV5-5 CASRRDTGHNQPQHF
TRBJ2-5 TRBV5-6 CASSTWGVRPGRKETQYF
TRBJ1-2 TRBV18 CASSPEGKGYGYTF
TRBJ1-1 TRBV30 CAWSDDRVLVGTEAFF
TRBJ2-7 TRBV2 CASRPGHPREQYF
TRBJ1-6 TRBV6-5 CASSYGPGGSPLHF
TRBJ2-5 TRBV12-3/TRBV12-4 CASSSLAGGPSSETQYF
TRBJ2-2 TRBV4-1 CASSPTPRHNTGELFF
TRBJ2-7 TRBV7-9 CASSLDPGQGASYEQYF
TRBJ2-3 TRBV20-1 CSALLAADTDTQYF
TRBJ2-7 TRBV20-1 CSAHPARVPTYEQYF
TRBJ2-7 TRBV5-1 CASSRGGASSFEQYF
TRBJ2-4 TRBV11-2 CASSAQGTPSKNIQYF
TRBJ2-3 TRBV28 CASSPSGAVNTDTQYF
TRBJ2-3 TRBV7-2 CASSRGTASGTDTQYF
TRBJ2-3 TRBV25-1 CASSEGGDTQYF
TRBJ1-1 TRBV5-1 CASRYSGSEAFF